This record looks at one T cell receptor beta chain sequence and its context. The CDR3 runs to 13 residues. From germline, CDR1 is LNHDA and CDR2 SQIVND (reference sequence). Trimming at V came to 5 bases and at J to 4 bases, leaving 2 bases not matched to a gene. The sample belongs to a study of OX40 agonist ivuxolimab in advanced cancers. This table comes from immunoSEQ multiplex PCR, and its TCRdb copy is limited to in-frame clones, with some not included. The table has around 67,000 clones, roughly 85% seen once. This sample comprised CD4+ or CD8+ T cells sorted from blood, obtained in a trial of the OX40 agonist ivuxolimab. V and J are TRBV19 and TRBJ1-1, with 9 bases aligning to TRBD1. This TCR was recovered from an adult with an advanced solid tumor such as melanoma, head and neck, liver or kidney cancer. The CDR3 nucleotides are TGTGCCAGTAGTGCGACAGGGGGCACTGAAGCTTTCTTT. It translates to CASSATGGTEAFF.